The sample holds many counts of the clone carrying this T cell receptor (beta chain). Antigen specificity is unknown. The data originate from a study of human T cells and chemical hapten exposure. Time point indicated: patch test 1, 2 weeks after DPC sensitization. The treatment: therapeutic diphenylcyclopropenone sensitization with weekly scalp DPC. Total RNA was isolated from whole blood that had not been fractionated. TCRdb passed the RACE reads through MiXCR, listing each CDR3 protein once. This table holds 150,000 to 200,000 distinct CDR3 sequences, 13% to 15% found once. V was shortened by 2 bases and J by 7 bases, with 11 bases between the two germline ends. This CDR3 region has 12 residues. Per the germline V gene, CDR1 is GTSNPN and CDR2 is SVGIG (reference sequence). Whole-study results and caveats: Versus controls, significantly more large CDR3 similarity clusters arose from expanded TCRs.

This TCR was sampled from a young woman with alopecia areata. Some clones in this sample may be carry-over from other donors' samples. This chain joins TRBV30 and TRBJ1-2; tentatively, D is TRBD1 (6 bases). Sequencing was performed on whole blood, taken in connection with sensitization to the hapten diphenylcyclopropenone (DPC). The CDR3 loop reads CAWSRGAAGYTF. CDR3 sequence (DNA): TGTGCCTGGAGTCGGGGGGCCGCTGGCTACACCTTC.